Listed here are 18 T cell receptor beta chains from one sample, sequenced in a study of blood T cells in healthy people across ages (dated by TCRdb to about 2015). Library prep was done by 5' RACE. Sequencing was performed on an Illumina HiSeq 2500. A second roughly 6 to 12 cycle PCR used a sample-barcoded 5' primer and a J-beta primer mix. Through fastp at Q25 and MiXCR, TCRdb rebuilt clones from the public reads, retaining in-frame beta chains. Rows are combined by CDR3 protein, so each entry shows the most common genes and DNA. Counted in this sample were over a million distinct CDR3 sequences; approximately 43% of them appeared once. The ten most abundant clones make up about 4% of the sample. Sequencing was carried out using blood. The receptors were sampled from a woman younger than 35 in good health.

The rearrangement links TRBV6-6 to TRBJ2-1; a weak D match, TRBD2 (6 bases). Germline CDR1 reads MNHNY; CDR2 reads SVGAGI (reference sequence). The CDR3 is 15 residues long. With 4 bases removed from V and 7 bases from J, the gap between germline ends came to 17 bases. CDR3: CASSSTSFPRNEQFF. CDR3 bases: TGTGCCAGCAGTTCCACTAGCTTCCCCAGGAATGAGCAGTTCTTC.

A few counts support this clonotype. The rearrangement uses TRBV14 and TRBJ1-4; D ambiguous. The CDR3 totals 15 residues. V shed 4 bases and J shed 8 bases, with 17 bases lying between them. Germline V gene lookup returns CDR1 SGHDN and CDR2 FVKESK. Here the CDR3 DNA reads TGTGCCAGCAGCCCTTCCCGCGGTTTTAAGGAAAAACTGTTTTTT. It yields the protein CASSPSRGFKEKLFF.

This clonotype was seen a handful of times. The CDR3 loop is CSVHDIFTGELFF. CDR3 DNA sequence: TGCAGCGTTCACGACATCTTCACCGGGGAGCTGTTTTTT. The chain carries TRBV29-1 and TRBJ2-2; unclear D gene. The CDR3 is 13 residues long. Looked up from germline, CDR1 is SQVTM and CDR2 is ANQGSEA. Trimming removed 5 bases at V and 4 bases at J, with 11 bases between.

Ten or more counts support this clonotype. The genes are TRBV12-3 or TRBV12-4 and TRBJ2-1; 9 nucleotides align to TRBD2. The CDR3 is 14 residues long. With 3 bases clipped from V and 7 bases from J, the junction kept 4 bases outside the gene matches. CDR3 in DNA: TGTGCCAGCAGTTTTTGGCGGGAGGGTAATGAGCAGTTCTTC. Its translation is CASSFWREGNEQFF.

The chain links TRBV10-3 to TRBJ2-7; 11 nucleotides agree with TRBD2. V shed 4 bases, J shed 7 bases, and the junction held 9 bases outside the gene matches. This CDR3 is built from 15 residues. The germline gives CDR1 ENHRY, CDR2 SYGVKD. CDR3 bases: TGTGCCATCAGTGGACTAGCGGGATCCTACAATGAGCAGTACTTC. Its protein product is CAISGLAGSYNEQYF.

This sequence joins TRBV28 and TRBJ2-1; D is unclear. The CDR3 is 14 residues long. The V end was cut by 1 base, the J end by 8 bases, with 12 bases between. The V gene's germline CDR1 is MDHEN and CDR2 SYDVKM. The CDR3 is CASSLSPLVDEQFF. CDR3 DNA sequence: TGTGCCAGCAGTTTATCTCCGCTTGTGGATGAGCAGTTCTTC.

The CDR3 protein is CSARGRGDEQYF. The CDR3 DNA reads as TGCAGTGCTAGAGGCAGGGGCGACGAGCAGTACTTC. The chain is built from TRBV20-1 and TRBJ2-7; D perhaps matches TRBD1 (6 bases). The ends were cut back, 1 base at V and 5 bases at J, with 9 bases in the middle. CDR1 and CDR2 (germline): DFQATT, SNEGSKA (reference sequence). This CDR3 spans 12 amino acids.

There are a few counts of this clonotype. The chain couples TRBV6-1 to TRBJ2-7, with 9 bases that match TRBD1. J gave up 4 bases and V 6 bases, and 7 bases lay outside the gene matches. This CDR3 is built from 14 residues. Germline assignment: CDR1 MNHNS and CDR2 SASEGT. The CDR3 bases are TGTGCCAGCAGAACCGGGACAGGGCGGTACGAGCAGTACTTC. Protein sequence: CASRTGTGRYEQYF.

The rearrangement links TRBV6-1 to TRBJ1-5, with 10 bases fitting TRBD1. CDR3 length equals 15 residues. CDR1 MNHNS and CDR2 SASEGT come from the germline V gene. Trimming removed 3 bases from V and 7 bases from J; junction bases left unmatched: 6. The CDR3 sequence is CASSDDRGLDQPQHF. In DNA, the CDR3 is TGTGCCAGCAGTGACGACAGGGGGCTTGACCAGCCCCAGCATTTT.

As to this clonotype: A much larger clone differs from this one at a single base, so this may be a read error. V gene TRBV12-3 or TRBV12-4 combines with J gene TRBJ1-2; the match to TRBD1 covers 7 bases. The CDR3 has 14 residues. This CDR3 reads CVSSEQGSAYGYTF. CDR3 DNA: TGTGTCAGCAGCGAACAGGGGTCTGCGTATGGCTACACCTTC.

This clonotype has at least ten counts. The rearrangement joins TRBV5-1 to TRBJ1-4, with 8 bases lining up with TRBD1. The germline CDR1 and CDR2 sequences are SGHRS and YFSETQ. V was pared by 4 bases and J by 8 bases, with 16 bases of the junction left unmatched. The CDR3 has 17 amino acids. The CDR3: CASSPDRGLGAREKLFF. The CDR3 DNA sequence: TGCGCCAGCAGCCCCGACAGGGGTTTAGGAGCAAGGGAAAAACTGTTTTTT.

The chain has TRBV5-1 and TRBJ2-5, with D possibly being TRBD1 or TRBD2 (5 bases each). The germline V gene has CDR1 SGHRS and CDR2 YFSETQ. CDR3 length: 15 residues. The V gene lost 3 bases and the J gene lost 11 bases, with 23 bases spanning the gap. The CDR3 loop is CASSSGRAIYNEQYF. The CDR3 DNA reads TGCGCCAGCAGCTCGGGACGAGCGATCTACAATGAGCAGTACTTC.

V is TRBV11-2 and J is TRBJ1-2; no clear D. The CDR3 loop spans 12 amino acids. V dropped 7 bases and J dropped 2 bases, with 8 bases sitting between them. Germline-derived CDR1 and CDR2 are SGHAT and FQNNGV. The CDR3 sequence is CASTSRNYGYTF. The DNA of the CDR3 is TGTGCCAGCACCTCTCGGAACTATGGCTACACCTTC.

The rearrangement joins TRBV19 to TRBJ2-1, with TRBD1 as a possible D gene (6 bases). This CDR3 spans 15 amino acids. In germline, CDR1 is LNHDA, CDR2 SQIVND (reference sequence). The V gene lost 3 bases and the J gene lost 4 bases, with 13 bases spanning the gap. The CDR3 is CASSIQQGRYNEQFF. In nucleotides, the CDR3 is TGTGCCAGTAGTATTCAACAGGGAAGGTACAATGAGCAGTTCTTC. The entire variable domain, with the rest obtained from reference TRBV19 and TRBJ2-1, is as follows: DGGITQSPKYLFRKEGQNVTLSCEQNLNHDAMYWYRQDPGQGLRLIYYSQIVNDFQKGDIAEGYSVSREKKESFPLTVTSAQKNPTAFYLCASSIQQGRYNEQFFGPGTRLTVL.

The genes are TRBV5-1 and TRBJ2-3; D gene uncertain. The ends were cut back, 1 base at V and 5 bases at J, with 8 bases in the middle. The CDR3 covers 13 residues. Germline V lookup: CDR1 SGHRS, CDR2 YFSETQ. CDR3 sequence (DNA): TGCGCCAGCAGCTTGAATCAGGAAGATACGCAGTATTTT. Translation: CASSLNQEDTQYF.

This clonotype was found a few times. The chain carries TRBV6-5 and TRBJ1-2, with D uncertain. The ends were cut back, 1 base at V and 0 bases at J, with 12 bases in the middle. The CDR3 covers 16 residues. In germline, CDR1 is MNHEY, CDR2 SVGAGI. The CDR3 sequence is CASSYFSGVSNYGYTF. CDR3 coding DNA: TGTGCCAGCAGTTACTTCTCTGGGGTATCTAACTATGGCTACACCTTC.

This rearrangement joins TRBV27 to TRBJ2-7; D is unclear. The CDR3 has 13 residues. CDR1 and CDR2 from the germline V gene are MNHEY and SMNVEV (reference sequence). V lost 10 bases to trimming and J lost 8 bases, with 21 bases between them. The CDR3 nucleotides read TGTGCCACTAAAGTTAGGCTTCTGAGCAAGCAGTACTTC. Its translation: CATKVRLLSKQYF.

This chain links TRBV9 with TRBJ2-7, with TRBD1 matching over 10 bases. Germline CDR1 SGDLS, CDR2 YYNGEE. The trim removed 3 bases at V and 2 bases at J, leaving 5 bases unmatched. The CDR3 contains 15 residues. CDR3 in DNA: TGTGCCAGCAGCGCGGGGACAGGGGAAACCTACGAGCAGTACTTC. It translates to CASSAGTGETYEQYF.